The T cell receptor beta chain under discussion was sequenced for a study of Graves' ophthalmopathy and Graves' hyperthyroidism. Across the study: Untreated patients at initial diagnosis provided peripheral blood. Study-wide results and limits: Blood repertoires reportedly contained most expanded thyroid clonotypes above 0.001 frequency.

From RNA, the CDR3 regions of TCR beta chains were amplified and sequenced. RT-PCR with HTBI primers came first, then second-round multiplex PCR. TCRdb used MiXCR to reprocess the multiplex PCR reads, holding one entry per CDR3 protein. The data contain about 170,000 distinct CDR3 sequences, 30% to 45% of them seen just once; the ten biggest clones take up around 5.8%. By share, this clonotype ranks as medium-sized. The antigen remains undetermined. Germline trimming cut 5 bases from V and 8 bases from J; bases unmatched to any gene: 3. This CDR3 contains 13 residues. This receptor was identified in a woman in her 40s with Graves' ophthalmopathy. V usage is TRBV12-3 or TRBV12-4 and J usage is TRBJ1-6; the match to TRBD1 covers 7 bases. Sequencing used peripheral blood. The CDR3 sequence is CASSATGDSPLHF. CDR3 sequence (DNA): TGTGCCAGCAGTGCTACAGGGGATTCACCCCTCCACTTT.